A selection of T cell receptor beta chains follows, all from one sample in a study of lymphopenia after photon versus proton radiotherapy. Method: immunoSEQ multiplex PCR; TCRdb's copy keeps in-frame clones and lacks some. The sample lists around 17,000 clones; approximately 82% were seen once. The sequencing here drew on peripheral blood, taken from a patient treated with proton-based radiotherapy. These receptors all come from a man between 65 and 85 years old with pancreatic cancer. Each CDR3 is given with its conserved first and last residue. The D gene is left open where the match is weak. Part of the rows lack a size; the others show once, few, many or a class for expanded clones.

CDR3nt: TGTGCCAGCAGTGATAATAGCAGAACCTACGAGCAGTACTTC; CDR3aa: CASSDNSRTYEQYF; d_gene: .; v_gene: TRBV6-1; abundance: once; j_gene: TRBJ2-7
CDR3nt: TGTGCCAGCTCACCCGGGACAGTTAGCAATCAGCCCCAGCATTTT; CDR3aa: CASSPGTVSNQPQHF; d_gene: TRBD1; v_gene: TRBV18; abundance: .; j_gene: TRBJ1-5
CDR3nt: TGTGCCACCAGCAGAGATTGGGGACGGACTAGCGGGAGAACTAGCACAGATACGCAGTATTTT; CDR3aa: CATSRDWGRTSGRTSTDTQYF; d_gene: TRBD2; v_gene: TRBV15; abundance: .; j_gene: TRBJ2-3
CDR3nt: TGTGCCAGCAGCGGAACTGGGGCCAACGTCCTGACTTTC; CDR3aa: CASSGTGANVLTF; d_gene: .; v_gene: TRBV6-1; abundance: .; j_gene: TRBJ2-6
CDR3nt: TGTGCCAGTAGTATTACTTCGACTAACTATGGCTACACCTTC; CDR3aa: CASSITSTNYGYTF; d_gene: .; v_gene: TRBV19; abundance: once; j_gene: TRBJ1-2
CDR3nt: TGTGCCAGCAGTGAGTCCAGGGGGGTTGGGGAAAAACTGTTTTTT; CDR3aa: CASSESRGVGEKLFF; d_gene: TRBD1; v_gene: TRBV2; abundance: .; j_gene: TRBJ1-4
CDR3nt: TGTGCCAGCAGCTCAGGGGGCCTACAGGATAACCAGCCCCAGCATTTT; CDR3aa: CASSSGGLQDNQPQHF; d_gene: TRBD1; v_gene: TRBV5-5; abundance: once; j_gene: TRBJ1-5
CDR3nt: TGTGCCAGCAGCTCGGGACTTAGCAATCAGCCCCAGCATTTT; CDR3aa: CASSSGLSNQPQHF; d_gene: .; v_gene: TRBV5-5; abundance: few; j_gene: TRBJ1-5
CDR3nt: TGTGCCAGCAGCCCCCGACGGAACTCTGGGGCCAACGTCCTGACTTTC; CDR3aa: CASSPRRNSGANVLTF; d_gene: .; v_gene: TRBV7-9; abundance: .; j_gene: TRBJ2-6
CDR3nt: TGTGCCAGCAGTTCCCTTTCCCACCGTGGGAGGTACTATGGCTACACCTTC; CDR3aa: CASSSLSHRGRYYGYTF; d_gene: .; v_gene: TRBV5-5; abundance: .; j_gene: TRBJ1-2
CDR3nt: TGTGCCAGCAGCGCCGTAACCCGAAATGCCCATGGCTACACCTTC; CDR3aa: CASSAVTRNAHGYTF; d_gene: .; v_gene: TRBV7-6; abundance: once; j_gene: TRBJ1-2
CDR3nt: TGTGCCAGCAGCCCATCGGGAACGAAGAACGAAAAACTGTTTTTT; CDR3aa: CASSPSGTKNEKLFF; d_gene: .; v_gene: TRBV7-2; abundance: once; j_gene: TRBJ1-4
CDR3nt: TGTGCCAGCAGCCCAATAACCGGGGGTTTGGAGACCCAGTACTTC; CDR3aa: CASSPITGGLETQYF; d_gene: .; v_gene: TRBV7-6; abundance: .; j_gene: TRBJ2-5
CDR3nt: TGTGCCAGCAGCGTAGGGGGGGACACCGGGGAGCTGTTTTTT; CDR3aa: CASSVGGDTGELFF; d_gene: .; v_gene: TRBV9; abundance: .; j_gene: TRBJ2-2
CDR3nt: TGTGCCAGCAGGTCCACAGCCGAGGGGACTGAAGCTTTCTTT; CDR3aa: CASRSTAEGTEAFF; d_gene: .; v_gene: TRBV7-3; abundance: .; j_gene: TRBJ1-1
CDR3nt: TGTGCCAGCAGCCCCAGGGGTGGGGGAGTCAATCAGCCCCAGCATTTT; CDR3aa: CASSPRGGGVNQPQHF; d_gene: .; v_gene: TRBV7-8; abundance: .; j_gene: TRBJ1-5
CDR3nt: TGTGCCAGCAGCTTAACCGATACGGTATACGAGCAGTACTTC; CDR3aa: CASSLTDTVYEQYF; d_gene: .; v_gene: TRBV11-2; abundance: .; j_gene: TRBJ2-7
CDR3nt: TGTGCCAGCAGCTTAGCGGGGACTAGTGGGTTTTCCGAGCAGTACTTC; CDR3aa: CASSLAGTSGFSEQYF; d_gene: TRBD2; v_gene: TRBV7-8; abundance: .; j_gene: TRBJ2-7
CDR3nt: TGTGCCAGCAGTGTTCGGGGGCTGGGGGATACGCAGTATTTT; CDR3aa: CASSVRGLGDTQYF; d_gene: .; v_gene: TRBV6-1; abundance: .; j_gene: TRBJ2-3
CDR3nt: TGTGCCAGTACCATCCTCGGGGCGCAGGCTTCACCCCTCCACTTT; CDR3aa: CASTILGAQASPLHF; d_gene: .; v_gene: TRBV19; abundance: once; j_gene: TRBJ1-6
CDR3nt: TGTGCCAGCAGTGAGGTGTACTCTGGAAACACCATATATTTT; CDR3aa: CASSEVYSGNTIYF; d_gene: .; v_gene: TRBV6-1; abundance: once; j_gene: TRBJ1-3
CDR3nt: TGTGCCAGCAATTATCCCCTGGACGCGGACGGCTACACCTTC; CDR3aa: CASNYPLDADGYTF; d_gene: .; v_gene: TRBV6-1; abundance: .; j_gene: TRBJ1-2
CDR3nt: TGCGCCAGCAGCACCGGACAGGGCGGCAGGGACGAGCAGTACTTC; CDR3aa: CASSTGQGGRDEQYF; d_gene: TRBD1; v_gene: TRBV5-1; abundance: .; j_gene: TRBJ2-7
CDR3nt: TGCGCCAGCAGCCAATATGTCTGGGGGAGTGGAAACACCATATATTTT; CDR3aa: CASSQYVWGSGNTIYF; d_gene: .; v_gene: TRBV4-1; abundance: .; j_gene: TRBJ1-3
CDR3nt: TGTGCCAGCAGCCCGACAGGGAGGAACACCGGGGAGCTGTTTTTT; CDR3aa: CASSPTGRNTGELFF; d_gene: TRBD1; v_gene: TRBV7-9; abundance: few; j_gene: TRBJ2-2
CDR3nt: TGTGCCAGCAGCGTAGGTGGGTGGGGGGACAGGGGCGACACTGAAGCTTTCTTT; CDR3aa: CASSVGGWGDRGDTEAFF; d_gene: TRBD1; v_gene: TRBV9; abundance: .; j_gene: TRBJ1-1